The subject of this entry is one T cell receptor beta chain. Its specificity is unknown. The data stem from a study of identical twins. The CDR3 consists of 15 residues. The V and J ends lost 4 bases and 3 bases respectively, with 17 bases between them. From germline, CDR1 is SGHNT and CDR2 YYREEE (reference sequence). In TCRdb, the 5' RACE reads were re-called with MiXCR into one record per CDR3 protein. The profile shows 430,000 or so distinct CDR3 sequences, 20% to 25% of them singletons. Study-level points and caveats: Cord blood's abundant beta clonotypes had fewer insertions, unlike memory repertoires.

In addition, the sample was reused for a study of T cells expressing NK-cell markers. Turning to that study: Underlying the TCR beta repertoires were sorted CD3+CD56+NKG2C+, CD3+CD56+NKG2C- and CD3+CD56-NKG2C+ T cells. Sequenced donors, eight in total, included seven who were HCMV-seropositive and one who was seronegative. These same clonotypes (in several donors) also led the CD3+CD56-NKG2C+ fraction.

Specimen: CD4+ T cells sorted from blood. The sequence was obtained from a woman aged 18 to 35 in good health. This chain uses TRBV5-4 with TRBJ2-7, with a weak D call TRBD2 (6 bases). The CDR3 loop reads CASSPRRGDFYEQYF. For the CDR3, the DNA is TGTGCCAGCAGCCCCAGGAGGGGCGACTTCTACGAGCAGTACTTC.